Listed below are T cell receptor beta chains from one sample, sequenced in a study of Ad26.COV2.S vaccination and SARS-CoV-2 variants. TCRdb keeps only in-frame clones here, not all; method: immunoSEQ multiplex PCR. The sample consists of over 200,000 clones, 88% of them appearing once. The sequences come from peripheral blood, collected in a trial of Ad26.COV2.S vaccine versus placebo. Source of these receptors: a person aged 18 to 59 who received the Ad26.COV2.S COVID-19 vaccine or a placebo. Each CDR3 is given with its conserved first and last residue. D genes are given only for firm matches. A clone size is listed for some rows: how often the clone was seen (once, few, many), or a class if it is expanded.

D gene	V gene	J gene	clone size	CDR3 DNA	CDR3 protein
NA	TRBV12-3/TRBV12-4	TRBJ2-7	NA	TGTGCCAGCAGCCAAGGGGCCTCCTACGAGCAGTACTTC	CASSQGASYEQYF
NA	TRBV3-1/TRBV3-2	TRBJ2-1	NA	TGTGCCAGCAGCCACTCACGAGAGCACAATGAGCAGTTCTTC	CASSHSREHNEQFF
NA	TRBV7-9	TRBJ1-1	NA	TGTGCCAGCAGGACAGAGCAGAACACTGAAGCTTTCTTT	CASRTEQNTEAFF
TRBD1	TRBV19	TRBJ1-1	NA	TGTGCCAGTTCTGACTTGACGACAGGGCGCACTGAAGCTTTCTTT	CASSDLTTGRTEAFF
TRBD1	TRBV7-8	TRBJ1-2	NA	TGTGCCAGCAGCCGGGGACAGGGACCCTATGGCTACACCTTC	CASSRGQGPYGYTF
NA	TRBV4-2	TRBJ2-2	NA	TGTGCCAGCAGCCATCCTACCGGGGAGCTGTTTTTT	CASSHPTGELFF
NA	TRBV30	TRBJ1-2	NA	TGTGCCTGGAGAGGAGGTTACCCCTATGGCTACACCTTC	CAWRGGYPYGYTF
NA	TRBV4-1	TRBJ2-7	NA	TGCGCCAGCGGGAGGGGACAGGAGCAGTACTTC	CASGRGQEQYF
NA	TRBV28	TRBJ2-3	NA	TGTGCCAGCAGTTTGGGGGGCTCGACAGATACGCAGTATTTT	CASSLGGSTDTQYF
TRBD2	TRBV29-1	TRBJ2-5	NA	TGCAGCGTTGTGCCAACTAGCGGGGTCCACCAGGTGACCCAGTACTTC	CSVVPTSGVHQVTQYF
TRBD1	TRBV28	TRBJ2-3	NA	TGTGCCAGCAGTTCGGTGAAGGGGGCAACAGATACGCAGTATTTT	CASSSVKGATDTQYF
NA	TRBV2	TRBJ1-1	NA	TGTGCCAGCAGTGAATCTGGGGTCACTGAAGCTTTCTTT	CASSESGVTEAFF
TRBD1	TRBV28	TRBJ1-1	NA	TGTGCCAGCAGTCTACGACAGGGGGTTGGGGCTTTCTTT	CASSLRQGVGAFF
NA	TRBV5-1	TRBJ2-3	NA	TGCGCCAGCAGCTTGGTAGACCGTGGGAGTCCGCAGTATTTT	CASSLVDRGSPQYF
NA	TRBV2	TRBJ1-5	few	TGTGCCAGCTCACTAAAGGGGGGCAGCCCCGTGGGCAATCAGCCCCAGCATTTT	CASSLKGGSPVGNQPQHF
NA	TRBV28	TRBJ1-6	once	TGTGCCAGCAGTTGGGACCGCCTAGAACCCCTCCACTTT	CASSWDRLEPLHF
NA	TRBV5-1	TRBJ2-3	NA	TGCGCCAGCAGATCTACAGTGGATACGCAGTATTTT	CASRSTVDTQYF
TRBD1	TRBV28	TRBJ2-4	NA	TGTGCCAGCAGTTTAAGGACCGACAGGGCCTTTCGGTACTTC	CASSLRTDRAFRYF
NA	TRBV6-5	TRBJ2-3	NA	TGTGCCAGCAGTTACTCGATCACGGTGGGAACAGATACGCAGTATTTT	CASSYSITVGTDTQYF
NA	TRBV30	TRBJ1-3	NA	TGTGCCTGGAGTGGGCCCGGTGGAAACACCATATATTTT	CAWSGPGGNTIYF
NA	TRBV3-1/TRBV3-2	TRBJ1-2	NA	TGTGCCAGCACCCTCACAGCTAATAACTATGGCTACACCTTC	CASTLTANNYGYTF
TRBD2	TRBV30	TRBJ2-1	NA	TGTGCCTGGAGTTCTAGCGGGAGTTGGGATGAGCAGTTCTTC	CAWSSSGSWDEQFF
TRBD2	TRBV6-2/TRBV6-3	TRBJ2-3	NA	TGTGCCAGCAGCTGGGCATCGACTAGCACTCACTCGGATACGCAGTATTTT	CASSWASTSTHSDTQYF
NA	TRBV7-2	TRBJ2-5	NA	TGTGCCAGCAGCTTAGGACGGATCCAAGAGACCCAGTACTTC	CASSLGRIQETQYF
NA	TRBV9	TRBJ1-2	NA	TGTGCCAGCAGCGCTACAGGGTTAGGCTACACCTTC	CASSATGLGYTF
NA	TRBV9	TRBJ2-2	NA	TGTGCCAGCAGCGCGGCGGACGGGGCAGGCGGGGAGCTGTTTTTT	CASSAADGAGGELFF
TRBD2	TRBV5-1	TRBJ2-2	NA	TGCGCCAGCAGCTCACTAGCGTGGTCGGGGACCGGGGAGCTGTTTTTT	CASSSLAWSGTGELFF
TRBD2	TRBV9	TRBJ2-5	NA	TGTGCCAGCAGCGCACATAGCGGGGGGTTACAAGAGACCCAGTACTTC	CASSAHSGGLQETQYF
TRBD1	TRBV6-2/TRBV6-3	TRBJ2-3	NA	TGTGCCAGCAGCATAACCGGGGACAGGACAGATACGCAGTATTTT	CASSITGDRTDTQYF
NA	TRBV27	TRBJ1-5	few	TGTGCCAGCAGTTTATCGGGATCAGGGAATCAGCCCCAGCATTTT	CASSLSGSGNQPQHF
TRBD1	TRBV7-2	TRBJ2-6	NA	TGTGCCAGCAGCCTTCAAACAGGGGCTGGGGCCAACGTCCTGACTTTC	CASSLQTGAGANVLTF
TRBD1	TRBV7-8	TRBJ2-1	NA	TGTGCCAGCAGCACCCCCAGGGGGTCCTACAATGAGCAGTTCTTC	CASSTPRGSYNEQFF
NA	TRBV5-1	TRBJ1-1	NA	TGCGCCAGCCGCTTTGGGGGGGGCGGGATGAACACTGAAGCTTTCTTT	CASRFGGGGMNTEAFF
NA	TRBV9	TRBJ2-7	NA	TGTGCCAGCAGCGTAGGAGGTCTCCTCTCCTACGAGCAGTACTTC	CASSVGGLLSYEQYF
NA	TRBV6-2/TRBV6-3	TRBJ1-1	few	TGTGCCAGCAGTTATGGCGCAGGGCAGCGCGTCGGGAACACTGAAGCTTTCTTT	CASSYGAGQRVGNTEAFF
NA	TRBV27	TRBJ2-7	NA	TGTGCCAGCAGTTTAAGGTCAGCCTCCTACGAGCAGTACTTC	CASSLRSASYEQYF
TRBD1	TRBV4-1	TRBJ2-1	NA	TGCGCCAGCAGCCAAGACCCACAGGGGAACTACAATGAGCAGTTCTTC	CASSQDPQGNYNEQFF
NA	TRBV6-6	TRBJ1-2	NA	TGTGCCAGCACCGTAAGTGAGGCACCTCAGCATGGCTACACCTTC	CASTVSEAPQHGYTF
NA	TRBV7-2	TRBJ2-3	NA	TGTGCCAACCGAGCAGGGACAGATACGCAGTATTTT	CANRAGTDTQYF
NA	TRBV6-5	TRBJ1-6	NA	TGTGCCAGCGGACCGGGTTATAATTCACCCCTCCACTTT	CASGPGYNSPLHF
TRBD2	TRBV5-1	TRBJ2-1	NA	TGCGCCAGCAGCCCTGGACTAGCGATCAATGAGCAGTTCTTC	CASSPGLAINEQFF
NA	TRBV7-8	TRBJ2-1	NA	TGTGCCAGCAGCTTAGCGCAGGGAAGGGTCTTC	CASSLAQGRVF
TRBD1	TRBV29-1	TRBJ2-2	NA	TGCAGCGTTTCCGGGACAGGAATCACCGGGGAGCTGTTTTTT	CSVSGTGITGELFF
NA	TRBV2	TRBJ1-5	once	TGTGCCAGCAGTGAGTACGGGACTCTGCCTAGCAATCAGCCCCAGCATTTT	CASSEYGTLPSNQPQHF
TRBD2	TRBV28	TRBJ2-1	once	TGTGCCAGCAGTTTACGCGGGGGGCGGGAAGAGCAGTTCTTC	CASSLRGGREEQFF
NA	TRBV11-2	TRBJ1-3	few	TGTGCCAGCAGCTTTTCAAATCTCCCTGGAAACACCATATATTTT	CASSFSNLPGNTIYF
TRBD1	TRBV3-1/TRBV3-2	TRBJ1-6	few	TGTGCCAGCAGCCAGAGGACAGGCCTTTATAATTCACCCCTCCACTTT	CASSQRTGLYNSPLHF
NA	TRBV21-1	TRBJ2-7	NA	TGTGCCAGCAGCACAGAGAGGGGGATAAGCTCCTACGAGCAGTACTTC	CASSTERGISSYEQYF
NA	TRBV7-2	TRBJ2-7	NA	TGTGCCAGCAGCTCCCGTCAGCGGTTCGGCGAGCAGTACTTC	CASSSRQRFGEQYF
NA	TRBV30	TRBJ2-1	NA	TGTGCCTGGAGTGTCGACTACAATGAGCAGTTCTTC	CAWSVDYNEQFF
NA	TRBV18	TRBJ1-2	NA	TGTGCCAGCTCACCATCTGGGAGGGCCCTCGCGTCTGGCTACACCTTC	CASSPSGRALASGYTF
NA	TRBV28	TRBJ2-5	NA	TGTGCCAGCAGTCGCCCGGGAATCTCTTACTTC	CASSRPGISYF
NA	TRBV7-6	TRBJ2-1	NA	TGTGCCAGCAGCTTAGCGGGATTGGGGCCGGGGGCGCTGAACAATGAGCAGTTCTTC	CASSLAGLGPGALNNEQFF
TRBD1	TRBV19	TRBJ2-5	NA	TGTGCCAGTAGTAGACAGGGTTTAGGGGAGACCCAGTACTTC	CASSRQGLGETQYF
NA	TRBV6-2/TRBV6-3	TRBJ2-7	few	TGTGCCAGCAGTGAGGGATCCTACGAGCAGTACTTC	CASSEGSYEQYF
TRBD1	TRBV18	TRBJ1-4	NA	TGTGCCAGCTCACTCGCCGACAGGGGGCGAAGTGAAAAACTGTTTTTT	CASSLADRGRSEKLFF
NA	TRBV4-1	TRBJ2-7	NA	TGCGCCAGCAGCCTTCACCCCGGGACCGCCCCTCGCGAGCAGTACTTC	CASSLHPGTAPREQYF
NA	TRBV28	TRBJ2-7	NA	TGTGCCAGCAGTCCCTGGCGGGACGGCACCTACGAGCAGTACTTC	CASSPWRDGTYEQYF
NA	TRBV30	TRBJ1-6	NA	TGTGCCTCATCACCCCTCCACTTT	CASSPLHF